This T cell receptor beta chain came from a study of identical twins. Points from the study as a whole: Whereas memory repertoires showed no such difference, abundant cord blood beta clonotypes carried fewer insertions. When twins shared out-of-frame alpha sequences, those sequences had excess low generation probability.

This clonotype was observed a single time. What it binds is unknown. One entry per CDR3 protein results from TCRdb running MiXCR on the 5' RACE reads. The top ten clones hold about 0.27% of a sample with roughly 1,500,000 distinct CDR3 sequences, under 35% of them seen once. CDR3 size: 15 residues. V was trimmed by 6 bases and J by 2 bases, leaving 16 bases between them. The sequence was obtained from a newborn girl in good health. This sequence joins TRBV12-3 or TRBV12-4 and TRBJ1-1; perhaps TRBD1 as D (5 bases). The sample was cord blood. Here the CDR3 DNA reads TGTGCCAGCAGGGAATCAGGGACGGTTAACACTGAAGCTTTCTTT. This sequence encodes CASRESGTVNTEAFF.